What follows are 6 T cell receptor beta chains derived from one specimen sequenced in a study of blood T cell repertoires in COVID-19. The method was immunoSEQ multiplex PCR; TCRdb's version includes in-frame clones alone and lacks a portion of them. The sample includes under 150,000 clones, approximately 87% of them seen just once. The specimen was peripheral blood. All receptors derive from a man aged 25-40 years with acute or convalescent COVID-19.

The CDR3 sequence: CASSRDNYNEQFF. CDR3 DNA sequence: TGCGCCAGCAGCCGGGACAACTACAATGAGCAGTTCTTC. The genes are TRBV5-1 and TRBJ2-1; D may be TRBD1 (6 bases). The V end was cut by 4 bases, the J end by 3 bases, with 8 bases between. Germline lookup yields CDR1 SGHRS and CDR2 YFSETQ. This CDR3 is 13 amino acids long.

CDR3 loop: CASRLAVRQGVFRNQPQHF. The CDR3 nucleotides are TGTGCAAGTCGCTTAGCGGTCAGACAGGGGGTTTTTCGCAATCAGCCCCAGCATTTT. The chain has TRBV12-2 and TRBJ1-5; the table's D call TRBD1 went unverified against the DNA. TRBV12-2 is a known pseudogene. This CDR3 contains 19 residues.

The chain joins TRBV30 to TRBJ1-6, with D possibly being TRBD1 (5 bases). Germline V gene lookup returns CDR1 GTSNPN and CDR2 SVGIG (reference sequence). The CDR3 has 12 amino acids. Trimming removed 3 bases from V and 18 bases from J, with 18 bases in between. The CDR3, as DNA: TGTGCCTGGAGGCCGGGGGACCAGGGCCCCCACTTT. The encoded protein is CAWRPGDQGPHF.

This clone was counted many times. The J gene is TRBJ1-1, the V gene TRBV30; perhaps TRBD1 as D (6 bases). The CDR3 spans 13 residues. Germline loops: CDR1 GTSNPN, CDR2 SVGIG (reference sequence). The V and J ends lost 3 bases and 0 bases respectively, with 8 bases between them. The CDR3 sequence: CAWSGQLNTEAFF. In nucleotides, the CDR3 is TGTGCCTGGAGCGGACAGTTGAACACTGAAGCTTTCTTT.

The chain links TRBV7-9 to TRBJ1-3; D possibly corresponds to TRBD1 (5 bases). V was shortened by 6 bases and J by 6 bases, with 18 bases between the two germline ends. CDR3 length equals 15 residues. The V gene's germline CDR1 is SEHNR and CDR2 FQNEAQ (reference sequence). The CDR3 DNA reads as TGTGCCAGCAGGTTGGAGGGGTATGCTCAAAACACCATATATTTT. It translates to CASRLEGYAQNTIYF.

The chain is built from TRBV29-1 and TRBJ2-5; 8 bases match TRBD2. J gave up 2 bases and V 4 bases, and 6 bases lay outside the gene matches. This CDR3 has 14 residues. Germline V lookup: CDR1 SQVTM, CDR2 ANQGSEA. The CDR3 here is CSVGRGAPQETQYF. The CDR3 nucleotides read TGCAGCGTTGGGCGGGGGGCCCCGCAAGAGACCCAGTACTTC. The variable domain in full, completed from reference TRBV29-1 and TRBJ2-5, reads SAVISQKPSRDICQRGTSLTIQCQVDSQVTMMFWYRQQPGQSLTLIATANQGSEATYESGFVIDKFPISRPNLTFSTLTVSNMSPEDSSIYLCSVGRGAPQETQYFGPGTRLLVL.